The 11 T cell receptor beta chains in this list originate from one sample, sequenced in a study of T cell responses to AZD1222 COVID-19 vaccine. Clones were read by immunoSEQ multiplex PCR, and TCRdb kept only the in-frame ones, dropping some. The sample has 200,000 to 250,000 clones, roughly 91% seen once. The starting material was peripheral blood, obtained on day 0 of MenACWY control vaccination. These TCRs come from an adult in good health.

The chain recombines TRBV7-2 with TRBJ1-1; D is ambiguous. CDR1 and CDR2 from the germline V gene are SGHTA and FQGNSA. CDR3 length equals 13 residues. V lost 5 bases to trimming and J lost 1 base, with 8 bases between them. CDR3 sequence: CASSGQTNTEAFF. Here the CDR3 DNA reads TGTGCCAGCAGCGGGCAGACGAACACTGAAGCTTTCTTT. The whole variable domain, remainder taken from reference TRBV7-2 and TRBJ1-1, is GAGVSQSPSNKVTEKGKDVELRCDPISGHTALYWYRQSLGQGLEFLIYFQGNSAPDKSGLPSDRFSAERTGGSVSTLTIQRTQQEDSAVYLCASSGQTNTEAFFGQGTRLTVV.

This chain connects TRBV13 to TRBJ1-1; the D is unclear. This CDR3 has 14 amino acids. Germline lookup yields CDR1 PRHDT and CDR2 FYEKMQ (reference sequence). The germline V and J ends were trimmed by 5 bases and 8 bases, with 18 bases remaining between them. CDR3 residues: CASSPLRESAEAFF. CDR3 nucleotides: TGTGCCAGCAGCCCCCTACGGGAGTCAGCGGAAGCTTTCTTT.

The chain links TRBV14 to TRBJ1-4; D not resolved. The CDR3 totals 16 residues. From germline, CDR1 is SGHDN and CDR2 FVKESK. V lost 1 base, J lost 2 bases, and 11 bases lay in between. The CDR3 spells CASSQGVGRTNEKLFF. CDR3 nucleotide sequence: TGTGCCAGCAGCCAAGGGGTAGGGAGGACTAATGAAAAACTGTTTTTT.

The V gene is TRBV13, the J gene TRBJ1-2; D not certain. Germline V gene lookup returns CDR1 PRHDT and CDR2 FYEKMQ (reference sequence). The CDR3 has 14 amino acids. Trimming took 2 bases from V and 8 from J, leaving 15 bases between them. The CDR3 DNA reads as TGTGCCAGCAGCTTATATCAAGGGAGTGGAGGCTACACCTTC. Protein sequence: CASSLYQGSGGYTF.

CDR3 DNA: TGTGCCAGCAGTCCAGTGAGCGCCTCCTACAATGAGCAGTTCTTC. This sequence encodes CASSPVSASYNEQFF. V usage is TRBV6-5 and J usage is TRBJ2-1; D is uncertain. The CDR3 consists of 15 residues. Germline values: CDR1 MNHEY, CDR2 SVGAGI. With 5 bases removed from V and 0 bases from J, the gap between germline ends came to 11 bases.

The chain links TRBV19 to TRBJ2-3; 8 bases fit TRBD2. Germline V lookup: CDR1 LNHDA, CDR2 SQIVND (reference sequence). The CDR3 has 17 residues. Germline trimming cut 7 bases from V and 2 bases from J; bases unmatched to any gene: 14. CDR3 nucleotides: TGTGCCAGTATCGGGGGCCGGGCGGGGGGCACCACAGATACGCAGTATTTT. Translated, it gives CASIGGRAGGTTDTQYF.

V gene TRBV11-2 combines with J gene TRBJ1-2, with D maybe TRBD1 (5 bases). Germline-derived CDR1 and CDR2 are SGHAT and FQNNGV. Trimming took 3 bases from V and 6 from J, leaving 11 bases between them. This CDR3 has 13 amino acids. The CDR3 loop is CASSFQGLNGYTF. CDR3 DNA sequence: TGTGCCAGCAGCTTCCAGGGTTTGAATGGCTACACCTTC.

With regard to this clone: The sample contains more than one DNA sequence encoding this CDR3. This sequence joins TRBV30 and TRBJ1-1; the D is unclear. With 3 bases removed from V and 4 bases from J, the gap between germline ends came to 9 bases. CDR3 length: 12 amino acids. From germline, CDR1 is GTSNPN and CDR2 SVGIG (reference sequence). As DNA, the CDR3 is TGTGCCTGGAGCGCGCGAGGCACTGAAGCTTTCTTT. Residues: CAWSARGTEAFF.

The V and J genes are TRBV2 and TRBJ1-4, with TRBD1 as a possible D gene (6 bases). This CDR3 spans 16 amino acids. V was cut by 8 bases and J by 5 bases, with 21 bases left in between. CDR1 and CDR2 (germline): SNHLY, FYNNEI. CDR3 coding DNA: TGTGCCAGCGGGGTCGGGACATCTGTTTGGAATGAAAAACTGTTTTTT. Amino acids: CASGVGTSVWNEKLFF.

V usage is TRBV30 and J usage is TRBJ1-1; D is unclear. Trimming stripped 3 bases from V and 11 bases from J, with 19 bases between. Germline V gives CDR1 GTSNPN, CDR2 SVGIG (reference sequence). The CDR3 spans 13 residues. The chain's CDR3 is CAWRRRLSSGAFF. CDR3 sequence (DNA): TGTGCCTGGAGGAGGAGGCTCTCGAGTGGGGCTTTCTTT.

The genes are TRBV2 and TRBJ1-2, with D possibly being TRBD1 (5 bases). V gave up 7 bases and J gave up 9 bases, with 18 bases separating them. The germline CDR1 and CDR2 sequences are SNHLY and FYNNEI. There are 13 residues in the CDR3. The CDR3 spells CASTNSRGISYTF. In DNA, the CDR3 is TGTGCCAGCACCAATTCTCGGGGGATAAGCTACACCTTC.